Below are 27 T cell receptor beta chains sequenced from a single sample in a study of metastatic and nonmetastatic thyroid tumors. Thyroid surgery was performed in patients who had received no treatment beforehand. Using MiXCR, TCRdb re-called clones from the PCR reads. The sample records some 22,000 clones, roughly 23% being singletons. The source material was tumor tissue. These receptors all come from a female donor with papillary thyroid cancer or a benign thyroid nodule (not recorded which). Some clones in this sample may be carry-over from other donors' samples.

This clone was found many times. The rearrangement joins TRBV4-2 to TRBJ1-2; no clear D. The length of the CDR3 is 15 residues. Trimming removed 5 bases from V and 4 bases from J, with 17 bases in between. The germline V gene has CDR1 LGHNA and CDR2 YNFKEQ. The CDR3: CASSSSTQSGYGYTF. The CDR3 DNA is TGTGCCAGCAGCTCTTCGACACAGTCAGGCTATGGCTACACCTTC.

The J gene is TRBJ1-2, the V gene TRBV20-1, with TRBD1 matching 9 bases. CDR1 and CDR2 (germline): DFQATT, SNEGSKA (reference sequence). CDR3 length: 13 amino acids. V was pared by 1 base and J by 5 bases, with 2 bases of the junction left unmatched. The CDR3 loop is CSARVTGGYGYTF. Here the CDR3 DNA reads TGCAGTGCTAGAGTGACAGGGGGTTATGGCTACACCTTC.

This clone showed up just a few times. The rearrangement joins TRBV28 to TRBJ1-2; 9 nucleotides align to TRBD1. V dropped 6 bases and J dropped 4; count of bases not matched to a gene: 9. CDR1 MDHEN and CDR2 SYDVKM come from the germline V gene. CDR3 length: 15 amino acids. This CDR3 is CASSITGGAGYGYTF. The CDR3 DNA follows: TGTGCCAGCAGCATTACAGGGGGCGCTGGCTATGGCTACACCTTC.

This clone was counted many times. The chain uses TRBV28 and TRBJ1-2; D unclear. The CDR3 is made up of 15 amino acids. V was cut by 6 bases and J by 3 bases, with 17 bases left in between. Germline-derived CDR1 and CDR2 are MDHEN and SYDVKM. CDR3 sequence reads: CASRSNWRLDYGYTF. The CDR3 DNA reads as TGTGCCAGCAGGTCAAACTGGAGGTTAGACTATGGCTACACCTTC.

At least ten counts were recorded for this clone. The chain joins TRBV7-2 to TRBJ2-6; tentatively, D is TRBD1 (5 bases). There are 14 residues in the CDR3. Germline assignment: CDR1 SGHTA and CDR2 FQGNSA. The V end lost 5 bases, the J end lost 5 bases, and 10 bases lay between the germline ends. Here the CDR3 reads CASSGRVWANVLTF. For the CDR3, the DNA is TGTGCCAGCAGCGGCAGGGTCTGGGCCAACGTCCTGACTTTC.

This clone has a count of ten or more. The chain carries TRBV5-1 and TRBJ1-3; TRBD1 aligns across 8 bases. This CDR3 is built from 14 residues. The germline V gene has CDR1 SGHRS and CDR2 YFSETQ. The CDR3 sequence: CASWDRRFGNTIYF. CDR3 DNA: TGCGCTAGCTGGGACAGGCGATTCGGAAACACCATATATTTT.

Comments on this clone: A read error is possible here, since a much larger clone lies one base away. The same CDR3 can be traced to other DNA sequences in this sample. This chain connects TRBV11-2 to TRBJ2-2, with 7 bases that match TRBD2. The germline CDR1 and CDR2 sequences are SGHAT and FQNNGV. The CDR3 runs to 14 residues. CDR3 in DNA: TGTGCCAGCAGGCAAAGGAGCGGGACCGGGGAGCTGTTCTTT. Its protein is CASRQRSGTGELFF.

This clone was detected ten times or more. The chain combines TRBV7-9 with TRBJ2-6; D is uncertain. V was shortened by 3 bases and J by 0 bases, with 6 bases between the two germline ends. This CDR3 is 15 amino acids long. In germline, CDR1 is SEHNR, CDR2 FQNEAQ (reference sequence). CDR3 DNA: TGTGCCAGCAGCTTGTCGGTCTCTGGGGCCAACGTCCTGACTTTC. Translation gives CASSLSVSGANVLTF.

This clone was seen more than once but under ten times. CDR3 in DNA: TGCAGTGCTAGAGTAGAGGGACCCTACTACGAGCAGTACTTC. As protein: CSARVEGPYYEQYF. This chain joins TRBV20-1 and TRBJ2-7, with D tentatively TRBD1 or TRBD2 (5 bases each). The CDR3 length is 14 residues. The V end lost 1 base, the J end lost 3 bases, and 13 bases lay between the germline ends. Germline V CDR1 and CDR2: DFQATT, SNEGSKA (reference sequence).

The CDR3 region has the DNA TGCGCCAGCAGCTTAAGCGGGAGAACGGGCAATGAGCAGTTCTTC. Its protein is CASSLSGRTGNEQFF. V and J are TRBV5-1 and TRBJ2-1; 8 nucleotides match TRBD2. The V segment lost 2 bases and the J segment 6 bases; nucleotides outside the gene matches: 7. The CDR3 has 15 amino acids. Per germline, CDR1 SGHRS and CDR2 YFSETQ.

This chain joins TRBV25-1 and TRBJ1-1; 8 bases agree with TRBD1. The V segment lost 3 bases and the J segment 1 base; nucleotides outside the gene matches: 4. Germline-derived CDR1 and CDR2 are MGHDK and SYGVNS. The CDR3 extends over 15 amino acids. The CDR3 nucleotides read TGTGCCAGCAGTGATAACAGGGGGGGGAACACTGAAGCTTTCTTT. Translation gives CASSDNRGGNTEAFF.

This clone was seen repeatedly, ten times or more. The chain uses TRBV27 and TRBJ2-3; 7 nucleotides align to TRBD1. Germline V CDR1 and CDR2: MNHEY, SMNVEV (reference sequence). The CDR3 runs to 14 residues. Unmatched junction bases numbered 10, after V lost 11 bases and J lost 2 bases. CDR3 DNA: TGTGCCCTCACTTGGGACAGCCTCACAGATACGCAGTATTTT. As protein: CALTWDSLTDTQYF.

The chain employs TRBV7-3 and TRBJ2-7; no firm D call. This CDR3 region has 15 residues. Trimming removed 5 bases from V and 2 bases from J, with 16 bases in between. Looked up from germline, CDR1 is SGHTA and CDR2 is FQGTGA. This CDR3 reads CASSPLGWSPYEQYF. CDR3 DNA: TGTGCCAGCAGCCCGCTTGGCTGGAGCCCCTACGAGCAGTACTTC.

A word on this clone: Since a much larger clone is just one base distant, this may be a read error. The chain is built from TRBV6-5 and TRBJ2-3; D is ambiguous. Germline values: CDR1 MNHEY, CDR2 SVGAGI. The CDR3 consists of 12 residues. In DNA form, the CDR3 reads TGTACCAGCAGAACGGGTATAGGTACGCAGTATTTT. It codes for CTSRTGIGTQYF.

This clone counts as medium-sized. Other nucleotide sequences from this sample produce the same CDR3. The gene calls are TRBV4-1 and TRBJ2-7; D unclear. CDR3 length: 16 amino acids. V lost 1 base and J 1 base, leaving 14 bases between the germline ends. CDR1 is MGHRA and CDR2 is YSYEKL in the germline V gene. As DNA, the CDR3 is TGCGCCAGCAGCCAAGCAGTGAGCGCTACGTCCTACGAGCAGTACTTC. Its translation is CASSQAVSATSYEQYF.

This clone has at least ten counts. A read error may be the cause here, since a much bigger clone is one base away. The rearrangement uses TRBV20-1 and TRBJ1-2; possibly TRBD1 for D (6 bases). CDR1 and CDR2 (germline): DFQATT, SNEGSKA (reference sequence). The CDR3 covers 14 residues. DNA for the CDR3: TGCAGTGCTAGAGATCTGAGACAGGACTATGGCTGCACCTTC. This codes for CSARDLRQDYGCTF.

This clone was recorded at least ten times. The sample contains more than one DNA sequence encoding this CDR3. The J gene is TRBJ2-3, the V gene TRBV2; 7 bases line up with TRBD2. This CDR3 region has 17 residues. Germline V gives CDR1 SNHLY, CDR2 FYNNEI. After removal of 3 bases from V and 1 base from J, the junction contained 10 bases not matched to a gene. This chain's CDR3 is CASSDLVPGRGTDTQYF. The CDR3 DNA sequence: TGTGCCAGCAGTGATCTTGTCCCGGGGAGGGGCACAGATACGCAGTATTTT. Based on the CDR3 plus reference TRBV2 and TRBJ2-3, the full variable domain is EPEVTQTPSHQVTQMGQEVILRCVPISNHLYFYWYRQILGQKVEFLVSFYNNEISEKSEIFDDQFSVERPDGSNFTLKIRSTKLEDSAMYFCASSDLVPGRGTDTQYFGPGTRLTVL.

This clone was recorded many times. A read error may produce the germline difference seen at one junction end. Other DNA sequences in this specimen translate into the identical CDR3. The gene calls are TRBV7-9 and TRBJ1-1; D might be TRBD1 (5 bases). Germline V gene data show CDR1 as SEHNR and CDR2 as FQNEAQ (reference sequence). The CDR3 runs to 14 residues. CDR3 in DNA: TGTGCCAGCAGCTTAAGGGGTCAGGCTACTGAAGCCTTCTTT. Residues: CASSLRGQATEAFF.

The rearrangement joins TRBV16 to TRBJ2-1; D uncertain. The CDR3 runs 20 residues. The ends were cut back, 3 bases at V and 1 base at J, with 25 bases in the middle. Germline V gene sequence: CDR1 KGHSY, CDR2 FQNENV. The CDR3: CASSQYGGASGGESYNEQFF. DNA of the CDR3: TGTGCCAGCAGCCAGTACGGTGGCGCTAGTGGTGGTGAGTCCTACAATGAGCAGTTCTTC.

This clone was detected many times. CDR3 in amino acids: CASSLLGTQYF. CDR3 in DNA: TGTGCCAGCAGTTTATTAGGTACGCAGTATTTT. The rearrangement joins TRBV27 to TRBJ2-3; D not certain. V lost 1 base, J lost 8 bases, and 4 bases lay in between. CDR3 length: 11 residues. In germline, CDR1 is MNHEY, CDR2 SMNVEV (reference sequence).

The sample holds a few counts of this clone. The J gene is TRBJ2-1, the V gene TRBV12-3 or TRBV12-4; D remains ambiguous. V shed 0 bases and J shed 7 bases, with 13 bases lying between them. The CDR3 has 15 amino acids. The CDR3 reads CASSLAQADINEQFF. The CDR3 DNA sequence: TGTGCCAGCAGTTTAGCGCAGGCAGATATTAATGAGCAGTTCTTC.

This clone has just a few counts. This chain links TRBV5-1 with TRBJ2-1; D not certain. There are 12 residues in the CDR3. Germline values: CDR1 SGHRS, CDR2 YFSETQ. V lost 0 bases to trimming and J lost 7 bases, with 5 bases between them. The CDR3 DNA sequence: TGCGCCAGCAGCTTGGAAGGGAATGAGCAGTTCTTC. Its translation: CASSLEGNEQFF.

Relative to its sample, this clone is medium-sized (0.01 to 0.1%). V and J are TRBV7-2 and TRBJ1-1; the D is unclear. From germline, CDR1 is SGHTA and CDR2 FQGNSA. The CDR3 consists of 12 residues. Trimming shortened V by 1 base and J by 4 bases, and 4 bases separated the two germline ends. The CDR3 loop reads CASSLVFTEAFF. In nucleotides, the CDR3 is TGTGCCAGCAGCTTAGTATTCACTGAAGCTTTCTTT.

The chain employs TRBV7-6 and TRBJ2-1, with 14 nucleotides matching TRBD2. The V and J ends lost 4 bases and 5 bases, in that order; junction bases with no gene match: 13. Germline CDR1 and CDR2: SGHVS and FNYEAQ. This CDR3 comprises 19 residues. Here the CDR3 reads CASSSGLAGEGLSDNEQFF. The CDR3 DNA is TGTGCCAGCAGCTCGGGACTAGCGGGAGAGGGGCTCTCGGACAATGAGCAGTTCTTC. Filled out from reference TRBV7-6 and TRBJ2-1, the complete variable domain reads GAGVSQSPRYKVTKRGQDVALRCDPISGHVSLYWYRQALGQGPEFLTYFNYEAQQDKSGLPNDRFSAERPEGSISTLTIQRTEQRDSAMYRCASSSGLAGEGLSDNEQFFGPGTRLTVL.

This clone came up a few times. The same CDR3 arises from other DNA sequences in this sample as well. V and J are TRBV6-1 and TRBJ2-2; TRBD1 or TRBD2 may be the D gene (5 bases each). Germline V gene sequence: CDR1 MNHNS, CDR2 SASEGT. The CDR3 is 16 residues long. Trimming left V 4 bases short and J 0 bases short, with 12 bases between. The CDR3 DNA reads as TGTGCCAGCAGTGGGCCGGGACGCGCGAACACCGGGGAGCTGTTTTTT. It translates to CASSGPGRANTGELFF.

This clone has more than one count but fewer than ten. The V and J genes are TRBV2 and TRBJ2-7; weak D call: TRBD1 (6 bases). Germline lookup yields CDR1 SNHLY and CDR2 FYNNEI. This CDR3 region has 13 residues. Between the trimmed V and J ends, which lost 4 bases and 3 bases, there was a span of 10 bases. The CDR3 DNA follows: TGTGCCAGCAGTGGGGACACCTACTACGAGCAGTACTTC. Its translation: CASSGDTYYEQYF.

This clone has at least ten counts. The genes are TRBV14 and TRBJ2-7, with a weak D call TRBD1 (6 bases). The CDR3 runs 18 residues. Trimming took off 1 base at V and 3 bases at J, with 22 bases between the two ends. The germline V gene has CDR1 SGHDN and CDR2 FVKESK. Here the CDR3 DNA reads TGTGCCAGCAGCCAAGGGCCTGGCAGGGGTTTTCGAGGCTACGAGCAGTACTTC. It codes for CASSQGPGRGFRGYEQYF. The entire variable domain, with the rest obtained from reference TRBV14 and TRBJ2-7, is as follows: EAGVTQFPSHSVIEKGQTVTLRCDPISGHDNLYWYRRVMGKEIKFLLHFVKESKQDESGMPNNRFLAERTGGTYSTLKVQPAELEDSGVYFCASSQGPGRGFRGYEQYFGPGTRLTVT.